The rows below give T cell receptor beta chains drawn from one sample of a study of blood T cell repertoires in COVID-19. TCRdb keeps only in-frame clones here, not all; method: immunoSEQ multiplex PCR. In the table there are more than 35,000 clones, roughly 69% of which are singletons. Material: peripheral blood. All receptors come from an elderly man with acute or convalescent COVID-19. Both conserved end residues are trimmed from each CDR3. Fields, in order: V gene, J gene, CDR3 protein.

V: TRBV10-3; J: TRBJ2-3; CDR3: AISDSSSGDTQY
V: TRBV7-2; J: TRBJ2-5; CDR3: ASSLLMAETQY
V: TRBV5-6; J: TRBJ2-7; CDR3: ATALRQSSYEQY
V: TRBV5-4; J: TRBJ1-1; CDR3: ASSLARQIQNTEAF
V: TRBV3-1/TRBV3-2; J: TRBJ2-1; CDR3: ASSQGENEQF
V: TRBV18; J: TRBJ2-2; CDR3: ASSPGNTGELF
V: TRBV3-1/TRBV3-2; J: TRBJ2-2; CDR3: ASSQRGAGELF
V: TRBV10-1; J: TRBJ2-1; CDR3: ASSESLAYNEQF
V: TRBV2; J: TRBJ2-1; CDR3: ASSEGSSYNEQF
V: TRBV18; J: TRBJ1-1; CDR3: ASSPFSGTGTIEAF
V: TRBV5-1; J: TRBJ2-1; CDR3: ASSLIQFNEQF
V: TRBV27; J: TRBJ2-5; CDR3: ASSRTGQGATETQY
V: TRBV27; J: TRBJ2-3; CDR3: ASRTSGGLTDTQY
V: TRBV18; J: TRBJ2-7; CDR3: ASSPRGSGQYEQY
V: TRBV3-1/TRBV3-2; J: TRBJ2-7; CDR3: ASSQDAGTYEQY
V: TRBV5-1; J: TRBJ2-7; CDR3: ASSWGTGEGEQY
V: TRBV5-4; J: TRBJ2-2; CDR3: ASSHASGQNTGELF